Presented here are 2 T cell receptor beta chains from one specimen sequenced in a study of regulatory T cells in long-lasting Graves disease. The time point is: persistent/refractory GD, antithyroid drugs over 5 years with positive TRAb. The TCR library was prepared using RNA isolated from PBMCs. Arm-PCR of CDR3 regions with iRepertoire HTBI primers generated TCR beta libraries. TCRdb used MiXCR to reprocess the multiplex PCR reads, holding one entry per CDR3 protein. The sample includes more than 350,000 distinct CDR3 sequences, 21% seen only once; the top ten take approximately 15%. The specimen was peripheral blood mononuclear cells (PBMCs), collected when the disease was refractory, from a patient treated with antithyroid drugs. The origin of the receptors is a female donor with Graves disease.

On this clonotype: It is likely a read error: a sequence one base away is far more abundant. CDR3 protein: CASSFGEELFF. Written as DNA, the CDR3 is TGTGCCAGCAGTTTTGGGGAAGAACTGTTTTTT. The V gene is TRBV27, the J gene TRBJ1-4; D is uncertain. Trimming stripped 3 bases from V and 12 bases from J, with 8 bases between. The CDR3 covers 11 residues. CDR1 is MNHEY and CDR2 is SMNVEV in the germline V gene (reference sequence).

The chain combines TRBV19 with TRBJ2-4, with 9 bases that match TRBD1. The trim removed 1 base at V and 12 bases at J, leaving 7 bases unmatched. This CDR3 contains 14 residues. The germline V gene encodes CDR1 LNHDA and CDR2 SQIVND (reference sequence). CDR3 sequence: CASSIGGTGTCQYF. DNA for the CDR3: TGTGCCAGTAGTATAGGTGGGACAGGGACCTGTCAGTACTTC.